The sequence of this TCR beta chain was determined in a study of cytomegalovirus exposure and HLA in healthy donors. Study results and limitations: Immune exposure data for these donors was limited to CMV serostatus.

CDR3 length: 15 amino acids. V was clipped by 6 bases and J by 5 bases, with 16 bases between them. In germline, CDR1 is SEHNR, CDR2 FQNEAQ (reference sequence). It was with 60 Vbeta and 13 Jbeta primers that the PCR ran. Here immunoSEQ multiplex PCR was the method, and the copy in TCRdb shows in-frame clones only, minus some. Counted here are some 220,000 clones, just over 75% occurring once; the ten biggest clones make up 2.7%. A remark on this clone: Antigen specificity is unknown.

The chain is built from TRBV7-9 and TRBJ2-2; tentative D call: TRBD2 (5 bases). Sequencing used PBMCs. This clonotype originated in an older woman in good health and CMV-seropositive. CDR3 sequence reads: CASRPASPGTGELFF. In nucleotides, the CDR3 is TGTGCCAGCAGACCTGCTAGCCCTGGGACCGGGGAGCTGTTTTTT.